One and the same sample provided the 30 T cell receptor beta chains below, sequenced in a study of T cells after yellow fever vaccination. TCRdb reanalysed the 5' RACE reads using MiXCR and keeps one entry per CDR3 protein. The sample yields about 630,000 distinct CDR3 sequences, around 12% seen once. Here the sequenced sample was PBMCs, taken on the day of the yellow fever booster vaccination. These TCRs come from a man under 40 who received the YFV17D yellow fever vaccine.

Written as DNA, the CDR3 is TGTGCCAGCAGTTGGAGCGAGCAGTACTTC. Translating it yields CASSWSEQYF. The chain uses TRBV2 and TRBJ2-7, with no clear D. The length of the CDR3 is 10 residues. V was pared by 5 bases and J by 6 bases, with 5 bases between. In germline, CDR1 is SNHLY, CDR2 FYNNEI.

The genes are TRBV11-2 and TRBJ2-2, with TRBD2 matching over 10 bases. This CDR3 is 18 amino acids long. CDR1 SGHAT and CDR2 FQNNGV come from the germline V gene. Trimming cost V 1 base and J 5 bases; bases outside gene matches: 10. The CDR3 spells CASSLVGGAGGATGELFF. The DNA of the CDR3 is TGTGCCAGCAGCTTAGTTGGGGGAGCGGGAGGGGCAACCGGGGAGCTGTTTTTT.

A few counts support this clonotype. The chain links TRBV6-5 to TRBJ1-2; maybe TRBD1 (6 bases). The V end was cut by 5 bases, the J end by 3 bases, with 13 bases between. The CDR3 contains 14 residues. Germline CDR1 is MNHEY and CDR2 is SVGAGI. The CDR3 reads CASSNRGADYGYTF. The CDR3 DNA reads as TGTGCCAGCAGTAACCGGGGGGCGGACTATGGCTACACCTTC.

The rearrangement joins TRBV12-3 or TRBV12-4 to TRBJ2-2, with unresolved D. The length of the CDR3 is 15 residues. V was shortened by 6 bases and J by 4 bases, with 15 bases between the two germline ends. CDR3 DNA: TGTGCCAGCAGCTTAACGCGACTTGTCACCGGGGAGCTGTTTTTT. It translates to CASSLTRLVTGELFF.

The chain uses TRBV24-1 and TRBJ2-1; 11 nucleotides line up with TRBD1. The V gene end was trimmed by 3 bases and the J gene end by 6 bases; junction bases not matched to a gene: 6. This CDR3 spans 16 amino acids. CDR1 KGHDR and CDR2 SFDVKD come from the germline V gene. CDR3 DNA: TGTGCCACCAGTGATCCGGGACAGGGGGTTGGCAATGAGCAGTTCTTC. As protein: CATSDPGQGVGNEQFF.

The chain has TRBV5-1 and TRBJ1-1; possibly TRBD1 for D (5 bases). V dropped 4 bases and J dropped 1 base, with 14 bases sitting between them. The CDR3 spans 15 residues. From germline, CDR1 is SGHRS and CDR2 YFSETQ. CDR3 nucleotide sequence: TGCGCCAGCAGCACCTACACGGGGGAGAACACTGAAGCTTTCTTT. As protein: CASSTYTGENTEAFF.

The rearrangement uses TRBV5-1 and TRBJ2-3, with 10 bases fitting TRBD2. Germline trimming cut 7 bases from V and 3 bases from J; bases unmatched to any gene: 8. This CDR3 has 15 amino acids. CDR1 is SGHRS, CDR2 YFSETQ, per germline. CDR3 nucleotides: TGCGCCAGCCTGATTAGCGGGAGGAAAACAGATACGCAGTATTTT. Protein sequence: CASLISGRKTDTQYF. Supplemented by reference TRBV5-1 and TRBJ2-3, the full variable domain reads KAGVTQTPRYLIKTRGQQVTLSCSPISGHRSVSWYQQTPGQGLQFLFEYFSETQRNKGNFPGRFSGRQFSNSRSEMNVSTLELGDSALYLCASLISGRKTDTQYFGPGTRLTVL.

This clonotype showed up just a few times. V usage is TRBV6-1 and J usage is TRBJ2-1; a possible D gene is TRBD1 (6 bases). Trimming stripped 5 bases from V and 9 bases from J, with 17 bases between. The germline CDR1 and CDR2 sequences are MNHNS and SASEGT. The CDR3 contains 14 residues. CDR3 sequence reads: CASSPLIQGGEQFF. The CDR3 DNA reads TGTGCCAGCAGTCCTTTGATACAGGGTGGTGAGCAGTTCTTC.

The rearrangement uses TRBV5-1 and TRBJ2-5; 8 bases are a match to TRBD2. The CDR3 consists of 15 residues. J gave up 4 bases and V 2 bases, and 7 bases lay outside the gene matches. Germline CDR1 and CDR2: SGHRS and YFSETQ. The CDR3 DNA follows: TGCGCCAGCAGCTTCAGCGGGAGAGAAGGAGAGACCCAGTACTTC. It specifies CASSFSGREGETQYF.

DNA of the CDR3: TGTGCCAGCAGCCAAGATCCTGCTCAGGGGGCTTACGAGCAGTACTTC. Protein sequence: CASSQDPAQGAYEQYF. The V gene is TRBV3-1, the J gene TRBJ2-7; TRBD1 aligns across 8 bases. The CDR3 runs 16 residues. V lost 0 bases and J lost 4; bases outside the gene matches: 8. Germline V gene lookup returns CDR1 LGHDT and CDR2 YNNKEL (reference sequence).

The V gene is TRBV20-1, the J gene TRBJ1-5, with 9 bases lining up with TRBD1. The germline V gene encodes CDR1 DFQATT and CDR2 SNEGSKA (reference sequence). With V trimmed by 6 bases and J by 6 bases, 6 bases remained unmatched. The CDR3 contains 13 residues. The DNA of the CDR3 is TGCAGTGCAACTGGGGACAGGGTTCAGCCCCAGCATTTT. It codes for CSATGDRVQPQHF.

The chain recombines TRBV15 with TRBJ2-2; no firm D call. Trimming took 5 bases from V and 3 from J, leaving 10 bases between them. The germline CDR1 and CDR2 sequences are LNHNV and YYDKDF (reference sequence). This CDR3 contains 14 residues. CDR3 protein: CATSSYPHTGELFF. The CDR3 nucleotides read TGTGCCACCAGCTCCTACCCCCACACCGGGGAGCTGTTTTTT.

The chain carries TRBV20-1 and TRBJ2-2; a possible D gene is TRBD1 (5 bases). V dropped 0 bases and J dropped 4 bases, with 12 bases sitting between them. This CDR3 is built from 15 residues. CDR1 and CDR2 (germline): DFQATT, SNEGSKA (reference sequence). The CDR3 protein is CSARDWQGITGELFF. CDR3 DNA sequence: TGCAGTGCTAGAGATTGGCAGGGTATCACCGGGGAGCTGTTTTTT.

This clonotype was found a few times. As DNA, the CDR3 is TGCAGTGCCCCGGACAGACACTACGAGCAGTACTTC. Amino acid sequence: CSAPDRHYEQYF. The chain has TRBV20-1 and TRBJ2-7, with a weak D call TRBD1 (6 bases). Trimming left V 6 bases short and J 3 bases short, with 12 bases between. The CDR3 has 12 amino acids. Germline V gene sequence: CDR1 DFQATT, CDR2 SNEGSKA (reference sequence).

This clonotype has at least ten counts. The chain has TRBV10-3 and TRBJ2-7; D not certain. Trimming left V 6 bases short and J 3 bases short, with 9 bases between. The CDR3 is made up of 12 amino acids. The germline V gene encodes CDR1 ENHRY and CDR2 SYGVKD. CDR3 protein: CAISPGLYEQYF. The CDR3 DNA sequence: TGTGCCATCAGCCCCGGGCTCTACGAGCAGTACTTC.

This clonotype appeared a single time. This sequence joins TRBV10-3 and TRBJ1-2; TRBD1 matches at 7 bases. The CDR3 sequence is 13 residues long. Trimming removed 4 bases from V and 6 bases from J; junction bases left unmatched: 5. The germline V gene has CDR1 ENHRY and CDR2 SYGVKD. CDR3 sequence reads: CAISGNRGDGYTF. For the CDR3, the DNA is TGTGCCATCAGTGGGAACAGGGGCGATGGCTACACCTTC.

The rearrangement joins TRBV9 to TRBJ2-7; the match to TRBD2 covers 10 bases. With V trimmed by 2 bases and J by 2 bases, 4 bases remained unmatched. The CDR3 runs to 15 residues. CDR1 is SGDLS and CDR2 is YYNGEE in the germline V gene. In nucleotides, the CDR3 is TGTGCCAGCAGCGTTGGTCTAGCGGGGGCCTACGAGCAGTACTTC. Protein product: CASSVGLAGAYEQYF.

The chain couples TRBV4-3 to TRBJ2-5; tentatively, D is TRBD2 (7 bases). Trimming cost V 0 bases and J 4 bases, with 12 bases left between them. Germline V gives CDR1 LGHNA, CDR2 YSLEER. The CDR3 totals 15 residues. In nucleotides, the CDR3 is TGCGCCAGCAGCCAAGAAGGGGGGGTGGGAGAGACCCAGTACTTC. Translation: CASSQEGGVGETQYF.

The chain has TRBV6-5 and TRBJ2-1, with D maybe TRBD2 (6 bases). The CDR3 loop spans 17 amino acids. Germline V gene sequence: CDR1 MNHEY, CDR2 SVGAGI. V was clipped by 0 bases and J by 9 bases, with 21 bases between them. CDR3 sequence: CASSYSAPGDGRVEQFF. The CDR3 region has the DNA TGTGCCAGCAGTTACTCAGCGCCGGGAGACGGGCGGGTTGAGCAGTTCTTC.

This clonotype has just a few counts. The chain uses TRBV3-1 and TRBJ1-5; possibly TRBD1 for D (5 bases). There are 16 residues in the CDR3. V gave up 1 base and J gave up 3 bases, with 13 bases separating them. The V gene's germline CDR1 is LGHDT and CDR2 YNNKEL (reference sequence). CDR3 in amino acids: CASSQVRWGTNQPQHF. The CDR3 region has the DNA TGTGCCAGCAGCCAAGTTCGGTGGGGGACCAATCAGCCCCAGCATTTT.

This clonotype was counted ten times or more. V is TRBV5-1 and J is TRBJ2-3, with D uncertain. The CDR3 totals 13 residues. Germline V gene lookup returns CDR1 SGHRS and CDR2 YFSETQ. V was pared by 6 bases and J by 4 bases, with 12 bases between. The CDR3 region is CASNEALADTQYF. The CDR3 DNA reads as TGCGCCAGCAATGAAGCGTTAGCAGATACGCAGTATTTT.

This clonotype was detected only a few times. The genes are TRBV20-1 and TRBJ1-1; 9 bases are shared with TRBD1. Looked up from germline, CDR1 is DFQATT and CDR2 is SNEGSKA (reference sequence). Losses at the gene ends were 3 bases for V and 1 base for J; bases not matched to a gene: 0. CDR3 length: 13 residues. The CDR3 nucleotides are TGCAGTGCTAGGGACAGGGGGAACACTGAAGCTTTCTTT. As protein: CSARDRGNTEAFF.

This chain links TRBV9 with TRBJ2-1; D uncertain. CDR1 and CDR2 (germline): SGDLS, YYNGEE. The CDR3 consists of 14 residues. Trimming cost V 3 bases and J 1 base, with 8 bases left between them. The DNA for the CDR3 is TGTGCCAGCAGCGGGAAGTGGTCCTACAATGAGCAGTTCTTC. Protein product: CASSGKWSYNEQFF.

A few counts support this clonotype. The V call is TRBV11-2, the J call TRBJ2-5, with D perhaps matching TRBD1 (6 bases). Germline loops: CDR1 SGHAT, CDR2 FQNNGV. Deletions cut 2 bases from V and 4 bases from J, with 11 bases between. This CDR3 is built from 14 residues. CDR3 protein: CASSLFGGAETQYF. Here the CDR3 DNA reads TGTGCCAGCAGCTTATTTGGGGGCGCAGAGACCCAGTACTTC.

The table lists this clonotype with a few counts. The J gene is TRBJ2-1, the V gene TRBV14, with 12 bases that match TRBD2. Germline CDR1 reads SGHDN; CDR2 reads FVKESK. The CDR3 is made up of 17 amino acids. V shed 1 base and J 2 bases; nucleotides not matched to a gene: 3. For the CDR3, the DNA is TGTGCCAGCAGCCAAGGGCTAGCGGGAGGGACCTACAATGAGCAGTTCTTC. Protein product: CASSQGLAGGTYNEQFF. The full variable domain, its missing parts supplied by reference TRBV14 and TRBJ2-1, is EAGVTQFPSHSVIEKGQTVTLRCDPISGHDNLYWYRRVMGKEIKFLLHFVKESKQDESGMPNNRFLAERTGGTYSTLKVQPAELEDSGVYFCASSQGLAGGTYNEQFFGPGTRLTVL.

The V call is TRBV2, the J call TRBJ2-1, with 14 nucleotides matching TRBD2. Trimming at V came to 7 bases and at J to 7 bases, leaving 15 bases not matched to a gene. Germline values: CDR1 SNHLY, CDR2 FYNNEI. The CDR3 totals 18 residues. CDR3 in DNA: TGTGCCAGCACCATATGGAGCAGGACTAGCGGGGGGATTAATGAGCAGTTCTTC. Encoded protein: CASTIWSRTSGGINEQFF.

The chain joins TRBV5-1 to TRBJ2-7; 12 nucleotides agree with TRBD2. Trimming took 2 bases from V and 5 from J; bases not matched to a gene: 14. CDR1 is SGHRS and CDR2 is YFSETQ in the germline V gene. CDR3 length equals 18 residues. The CDR3 sequence is CASSFYRTSGTAGNEQYF. The DNA for the CDR3 is TGCGCCAGCAGCTTCTATAGGACTAGCGGGACCGCAGGGAACGAGCAGTACTTC.

There are a few counts of this clonotype. V is TRBV11-2 and J is TRBJ2-1; 7 nucleotides line up with TRBD2. The CDR3 is 18 residues long. Unmatched junction bases numbered 8, after V lost 0 bases and J lost 0 bases. Germline V gene sequence: CDR1 SGHAT, CDR2 FQNNGV. The CDR3 sequence is CASSLESGLAASYNEQFF. CDR3 in DNA: TGTGCCAGCAGCTTAGAGAGTGGGCTAGCGGCCTCCTACAATGAGCAGTTCTTC.

This clonotype was found a few times. The V gene is TRBV5-6, the J gene TRBJ2-2; 8 bases agree with TRBD1. The CDR3 has 16 residues. Per germline, CDR1 SGHDT and CDR2 YYEEEE. Losses at the gene ends were 3 bases for V and 1 base for J; bases not matched to a gene: 5. CDR3 residues: CASSSPGQVNTGELFF. Written as DNA, the CDR3 is TGTGCCAGCAGCTCACCGGGACAGGTGAACACCGGGGAGCTGTTTTTT.

The J gene is TRBJ2-7, the V gene TRBV7-2; D possibly corresponds to TRBD2 (6 bases). V was shortened by 5 bases and J by 4 bases, with 15 bases between the two germline ends. Germline values: CDR1 SGHTA, CDR2 FQGNSA. The length of the CDR3 is 14 residues. The CDR3 DNA reads TGTGCCAGCAGCACCGGACTATCTGCGTACGAGCAGTACTTC. This encodes CASSTGLSAYEQYF.